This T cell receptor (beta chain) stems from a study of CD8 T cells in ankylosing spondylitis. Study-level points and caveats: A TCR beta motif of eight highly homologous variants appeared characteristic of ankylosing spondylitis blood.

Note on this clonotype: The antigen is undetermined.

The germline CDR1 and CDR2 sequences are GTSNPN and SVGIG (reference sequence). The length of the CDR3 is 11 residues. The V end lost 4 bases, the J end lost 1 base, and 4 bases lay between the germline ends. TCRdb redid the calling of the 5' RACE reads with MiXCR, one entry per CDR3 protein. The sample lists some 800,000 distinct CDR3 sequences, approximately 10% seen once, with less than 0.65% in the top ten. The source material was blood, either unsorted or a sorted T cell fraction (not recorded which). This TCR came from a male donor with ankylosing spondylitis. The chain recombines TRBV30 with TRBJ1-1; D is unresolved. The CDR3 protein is CAWNQNTEAFF. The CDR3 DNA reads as TGTGCCTGGAATCAGAACACTGAAGCTTTCTTT.